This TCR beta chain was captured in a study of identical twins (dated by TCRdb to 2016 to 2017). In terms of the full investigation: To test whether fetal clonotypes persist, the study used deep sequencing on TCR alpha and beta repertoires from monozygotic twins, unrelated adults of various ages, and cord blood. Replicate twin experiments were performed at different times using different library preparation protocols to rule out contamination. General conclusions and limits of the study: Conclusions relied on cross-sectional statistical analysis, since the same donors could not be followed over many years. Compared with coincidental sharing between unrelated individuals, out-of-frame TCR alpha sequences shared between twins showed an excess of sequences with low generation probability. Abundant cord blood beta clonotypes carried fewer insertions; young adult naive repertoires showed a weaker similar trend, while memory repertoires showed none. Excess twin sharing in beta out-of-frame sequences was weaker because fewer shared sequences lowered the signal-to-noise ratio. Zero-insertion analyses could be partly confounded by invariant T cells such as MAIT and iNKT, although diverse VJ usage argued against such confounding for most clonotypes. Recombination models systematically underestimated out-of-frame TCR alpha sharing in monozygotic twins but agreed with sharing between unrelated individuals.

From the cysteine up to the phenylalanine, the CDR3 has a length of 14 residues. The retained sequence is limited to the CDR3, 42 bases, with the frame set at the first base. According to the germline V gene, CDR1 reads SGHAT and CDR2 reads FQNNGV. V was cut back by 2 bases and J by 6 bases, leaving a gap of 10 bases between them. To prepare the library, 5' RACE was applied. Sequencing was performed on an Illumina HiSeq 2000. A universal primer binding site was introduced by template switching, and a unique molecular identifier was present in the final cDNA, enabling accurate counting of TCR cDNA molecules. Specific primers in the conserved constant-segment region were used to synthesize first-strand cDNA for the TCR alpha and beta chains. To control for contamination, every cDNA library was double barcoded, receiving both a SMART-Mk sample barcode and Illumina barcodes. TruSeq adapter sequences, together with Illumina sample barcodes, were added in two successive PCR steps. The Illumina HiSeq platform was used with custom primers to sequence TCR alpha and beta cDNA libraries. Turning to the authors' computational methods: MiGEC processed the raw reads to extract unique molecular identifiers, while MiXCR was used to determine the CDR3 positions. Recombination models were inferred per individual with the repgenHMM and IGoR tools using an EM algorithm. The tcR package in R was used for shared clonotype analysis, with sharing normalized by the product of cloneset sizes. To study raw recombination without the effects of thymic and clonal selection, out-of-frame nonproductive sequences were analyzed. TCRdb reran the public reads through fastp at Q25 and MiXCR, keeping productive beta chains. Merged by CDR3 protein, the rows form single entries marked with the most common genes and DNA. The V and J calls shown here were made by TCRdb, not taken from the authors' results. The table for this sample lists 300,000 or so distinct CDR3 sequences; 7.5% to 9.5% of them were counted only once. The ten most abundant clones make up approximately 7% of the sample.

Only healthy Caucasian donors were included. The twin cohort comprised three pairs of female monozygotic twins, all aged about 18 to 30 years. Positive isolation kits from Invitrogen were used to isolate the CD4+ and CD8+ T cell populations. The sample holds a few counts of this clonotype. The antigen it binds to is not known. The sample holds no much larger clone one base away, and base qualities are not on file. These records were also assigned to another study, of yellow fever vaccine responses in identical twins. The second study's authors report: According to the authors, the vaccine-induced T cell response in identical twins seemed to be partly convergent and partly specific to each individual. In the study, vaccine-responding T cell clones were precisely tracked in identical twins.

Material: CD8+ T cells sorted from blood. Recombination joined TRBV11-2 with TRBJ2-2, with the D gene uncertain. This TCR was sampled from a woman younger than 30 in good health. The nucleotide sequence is TGTGCCAGCAGCTTATGGAGTTCCCCCGGGGAGCTGTTTTTT. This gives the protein CASSLWSSPGELFF.